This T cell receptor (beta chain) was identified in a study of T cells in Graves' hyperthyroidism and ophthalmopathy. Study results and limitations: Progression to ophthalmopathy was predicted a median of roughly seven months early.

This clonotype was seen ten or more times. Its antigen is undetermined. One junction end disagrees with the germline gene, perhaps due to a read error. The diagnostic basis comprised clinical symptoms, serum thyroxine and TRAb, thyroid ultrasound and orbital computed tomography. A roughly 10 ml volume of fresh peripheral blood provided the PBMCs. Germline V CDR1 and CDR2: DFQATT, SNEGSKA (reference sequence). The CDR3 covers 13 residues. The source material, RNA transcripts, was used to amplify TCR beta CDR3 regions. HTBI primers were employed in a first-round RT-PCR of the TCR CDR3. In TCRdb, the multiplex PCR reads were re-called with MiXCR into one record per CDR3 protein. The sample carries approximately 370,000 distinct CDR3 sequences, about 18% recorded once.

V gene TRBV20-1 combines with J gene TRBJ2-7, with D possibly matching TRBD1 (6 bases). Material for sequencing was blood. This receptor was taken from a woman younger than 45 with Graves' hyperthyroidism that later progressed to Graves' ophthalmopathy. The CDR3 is CSGRQESTYEQYF. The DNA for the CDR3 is TGCAGTGGTAGACAGGAATCGACCTACGAGCAGTACTTC.